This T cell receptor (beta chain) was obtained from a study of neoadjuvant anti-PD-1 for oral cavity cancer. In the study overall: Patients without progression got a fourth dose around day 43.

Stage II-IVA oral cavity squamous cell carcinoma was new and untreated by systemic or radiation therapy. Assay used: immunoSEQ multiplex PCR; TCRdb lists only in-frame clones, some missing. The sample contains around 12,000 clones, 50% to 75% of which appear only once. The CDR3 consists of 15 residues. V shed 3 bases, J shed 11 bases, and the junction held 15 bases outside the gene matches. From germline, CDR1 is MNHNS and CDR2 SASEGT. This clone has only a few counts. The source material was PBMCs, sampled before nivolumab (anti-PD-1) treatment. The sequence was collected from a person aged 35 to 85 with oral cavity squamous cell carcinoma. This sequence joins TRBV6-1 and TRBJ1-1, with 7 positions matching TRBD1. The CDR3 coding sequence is TGTGCCAGCAGTGAGAGGACAGGACTTCTGAAGCTTGCTTTCTTT. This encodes CASSERTGLLKLAFF.